A selection of T cell receptor beta chains follows, all from one sample in a study of T cell repertoires in cytomegalovirus infection. TCRdb re-called the reads with MiXCR, one entry per CDR3 protein. The sample lists some 350,000 distinct CDR3 sequences, 18% occurring once. Material: PBMCs. These TCRs come from a human donor in good health (CMV status not recorded). Some clones in this sample may be carry-over from other donors' samples. CDR3s include the opening cysteine and the closing phenylalanine or tryptophan. A D gene is named only where the DNA matches it firmly.

J: TRBJ2-5
length: 14
D: NA
V: TRBV6-2/TRBV6-3
CDR3: CASSYSGVGETQYF

J: TRBJ2-1
length: 15
D: NA
V: TRBV29-1
CDR3: CSVGGTASSYNEQFF

J: TRBJ2-5
length: 14
D: TRBD1
V: TRBV5-1
CDR3: CASTQGQSGETQYF

J: TRBJ2-3
length: 14
D: NA
V: TRBV11-2
CDR3: CASSFTESTDTQYF

J: TRBJ2-1
length: 16
D: NA
V: TRBV7-9
CDR3: CASTQSGGMSYNEQFF

J: TRBJ2-5
length: 17
D: TRBD2
V: TRBV28
CDR3: CASSFWLAGDPQETQYF

J: TRBJ1-5
length: 14
D: NA
V: TRBV2
CDR3: CASQSDYSNQPQHF

J: TRBJ1-4
length: 15
D: NA
V: TRBV7-6
CDR3: CASSLSRTTNEKLFF

J: TRBJ1-2
length: 14
D: NA
V: TRBV5-6
CDR3: CASSRLAPGIGYTF

J: TRBJ2-7
length: 12
D: NA
V: TRBV6-1
CDR3: CASFFPPDEQYF

J: TRBJ1-5
length: 17
D: NA
V: TRBV20-1
CDR3: CSVWRDTGITSNQPQHF

J: TRBJ1-3
length: 20
D: NA
V: TRBV6-1
CDR3: CASSPLHGSSDSLSGNTIYF

J: TRBJ1-6
length: 16
D: TRBD1
V: TRBV3-1
CDR3: CASSVGMDRVFSPLHF

J: TRBJ2-6
length: 15
D: NA
V: TRBV4-1
CDR3: CASSQRESGANVLTF

J: TRBJ2-7
length: 15
D: TRBD1
V: TRBV4-3
CDR3: CASSQEWTGSYEQYF

J: TRBJ2-7
length: 15
D: NA
V: TRBV7-9
CDR3: CASSPKQGLSYEQYF

J: TRBJ1-1
length: 14
D: NA
V: TRBV18
CDR3: CASSSIQSNTEAFF

J: TRBJ2-7
length: 15
D: NA
V: TRBV3-1
CDR3: CASSQDPNPRDEQYF

J: TRBJ1-6
length: 16
D: TRBD1
V: TRBV7-2
CDR3: CASSFRNRGQNSPLHF

J: TRBJ2-1
length: 16
D: TRBD2
V: TRBV4-1
CDR3: CASSRRTSGGPNEQFF

J: TRBJ2-5
length: 14
D: NA
V: TRBV27
CDR3: CASSPSGVLETQYF

J: TRBJ1-6
length: 16
D: NA
V: TRBV6-5
CDR3: CASSPITGTPNSPLHF

J: TRBJ2-2
length: 16
D: TRBD2
V: TRBV4-3
CDR3: CASSPGLAVNTGELFF

J: TRBJ2-7
length: 13
D: NA
V: TRBV6-5
CDR3: CASWSPASYEQYF

J: TRBJ2-5
length: 13
D: TRBD1
V: TRBV28
CDR3: CASTRGQVGTQYF

J: TRBJ2-1
length: 17
D: TRBD2
V: TRBV7-2
CDR3: CASSLIASGGKYNEQFF

J: TRBJ2-7
length: 13
D: TRBD1
V: TRBV12-3/TRBV12-4
CDR3: CASSLARDRGQYF

J: TRBJ1-2
length: 11
D: NA
V: TRBV6-5
CDR3: CASNGGWGYTF

J: TRBJ1-1
length: 11
D: NA
V: TRBV12-3/TRBV12-4
CDR3: CASSFGPSVFF